This TCR beta chain was recovered during a study of vaccination and CD4 T cells after COVID-19. The overall study: Cellular stimulation was performed using overlapping spike peptides derived from SARS-CoV-2, HCoV-NL63, HCoV-OC43 and HCoV-229E.

Sequenced with the Oncomine TCR Beta short-read assay was DNA taken from cultured CD4+ T cells. MiXCR, applied by TCRdb to the PCR reads, yields one record per CDR3 protein. The repertoire has fewer than 15,000 distinct CDR3 sequences, under 45% of them found once; the top ten carry roughly an eighth. Treatment of the sample: approximately 9-day PBMC culture with coronavirus spike peptide pools or control peptides (ViraFEST assay). With peptide pools, ViraFEST first expanded antigen-specific T cells and afterwards sequenced their TCRs. Cell culture was performed with 1.5 million to 2 million PBMCs per well in the presence of about 11 IU/ml IL-2 and around 9 ug/ml peptide pools. Germline lookup yields CDR1 SQVTM and CDR2 ANQGSEA. The CDR3 runs 12 residues. The junction had 6 bases not matched to a gene; V was cut back by 7 bases and J by 4 bases. About this clonotype: Its matching antigen is unknown.

This chain links TRBV29-1 with TRBJ2-7; 8 nucleotides line up with TRBD1. This clonotype was obtained from a human donor who had recovered from COVID-19. Sample: CD4+ T cells from blood, cultured in vitro. As DNA, the CDR3 is TGCAGCGCCTTAGACAGGGGTTACGAGCAGTACTTC. Protein: CSALDRGYEQYF.